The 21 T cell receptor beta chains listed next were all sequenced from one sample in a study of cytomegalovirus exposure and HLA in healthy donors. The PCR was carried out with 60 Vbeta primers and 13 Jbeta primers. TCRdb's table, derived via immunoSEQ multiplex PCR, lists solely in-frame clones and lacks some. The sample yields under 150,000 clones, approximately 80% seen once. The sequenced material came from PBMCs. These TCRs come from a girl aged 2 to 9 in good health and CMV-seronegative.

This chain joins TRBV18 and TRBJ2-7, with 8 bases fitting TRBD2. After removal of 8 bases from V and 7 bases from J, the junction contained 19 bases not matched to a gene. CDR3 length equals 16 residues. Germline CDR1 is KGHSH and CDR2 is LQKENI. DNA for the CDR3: TGTGCCAGCCTTCAAGATGGTAGCGGGATGCCAGGGGAGCAGTACTTC. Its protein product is CASLQDGSGMPGEQYF.

This chain's CDR3 is CASSEQGRSHYGYTF. The DNA of the CDR3 is TGTGCCAGCAGCGAACAGGGGAGATCTCACTATGGCTACACCTTC. J is TRBJ1-2 and V is TRBV25-1, with 7 bases that match TRBD1. V shed 6 bases and J 3 bases; nucleotides not matched to a gene: 10. Germline V gene data show CDR1 as MGHDK and CDR2 as SYGVNS. The CDR3 is made up of 15 amino acids.

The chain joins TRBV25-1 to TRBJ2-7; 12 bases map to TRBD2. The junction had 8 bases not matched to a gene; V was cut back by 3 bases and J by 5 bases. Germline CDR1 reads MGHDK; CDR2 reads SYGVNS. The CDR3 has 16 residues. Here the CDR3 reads CASSDIRLAGVHEQYF. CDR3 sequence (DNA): TGTGCCAGCAGTGACATAAGACTAGCGGGAGTACACGAGCAGTACTTC.

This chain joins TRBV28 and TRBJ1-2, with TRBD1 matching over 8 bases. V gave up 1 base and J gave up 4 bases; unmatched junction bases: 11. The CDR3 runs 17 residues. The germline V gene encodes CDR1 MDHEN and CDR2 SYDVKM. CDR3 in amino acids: CASSLSLQGATGYGYTF. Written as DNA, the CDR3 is TGTGCCAGCAGTTTATCCCTTCAGGGGGCTACTGGCTATGGCTACACCTTC.

The CDR3 region has the DNA TGTGCCAGTAGTCAGGGTGCTGGGGCCAACGTCCTGACTTTC. It specifies CASSQGAGANVLTF. V usage is TRBV19 and J usage is TRBJ2-6; D possibly corresponds to TRBD1 (5 bases). The CDR3 consists of 14 residues. CDR1 LNHDA and CDR2 SQIVND come from the germline V gene (reference sequence). V dropped 5 bases and J dropped 2 bases, with 7 bases sitting between them.

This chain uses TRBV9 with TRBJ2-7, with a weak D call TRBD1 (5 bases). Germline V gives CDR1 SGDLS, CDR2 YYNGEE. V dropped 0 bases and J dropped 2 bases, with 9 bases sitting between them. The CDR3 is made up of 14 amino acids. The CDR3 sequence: CASSVGGPPYEQYF. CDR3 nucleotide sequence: TGTGCCAGCAGCGTAGGGGGCCCTCCCTACGAGCAGTACTTC.

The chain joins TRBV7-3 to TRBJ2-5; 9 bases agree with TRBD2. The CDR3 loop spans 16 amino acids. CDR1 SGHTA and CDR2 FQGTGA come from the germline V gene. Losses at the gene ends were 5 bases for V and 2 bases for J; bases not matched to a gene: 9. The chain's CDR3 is CASSLASGAGQETQYF. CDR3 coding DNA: TGTGCCAGCAGCCTGGCTAGCGGGGCTGGGCAAGAGACCCAGTACTTC. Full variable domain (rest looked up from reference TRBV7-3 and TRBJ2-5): GAGVSQTPSNKVTEKGKYVELRCDPISGHTALYWYRQSLGQGPEFLIYFQGTGAADDSGLPNDRFFAVRPEGSVSTLKIQRTERGDSAVYLCASSLASGAGQETQYFGPGTRLLVL.

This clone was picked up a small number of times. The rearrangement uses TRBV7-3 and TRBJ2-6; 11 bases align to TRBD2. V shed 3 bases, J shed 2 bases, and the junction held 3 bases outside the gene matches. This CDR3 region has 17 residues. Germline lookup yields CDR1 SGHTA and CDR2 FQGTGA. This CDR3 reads CASSFRTSGPGANVLTF. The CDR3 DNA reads TGTGCCAGCAGCTTTCGGACTAGCGGGCCTGGGGCCAACGTCCTGACTTTC. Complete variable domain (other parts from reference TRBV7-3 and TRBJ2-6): GAGVSQTPSNKVTEKGKYVELRCDPISGHTALYWYRQSLGQGPEFLIYFQGTGAADDSGLPNDRFFAVRPEGSVSTLKIQRTERGDSAVYLCASSFRTSGPGANVLTFGAGSRLTVL.

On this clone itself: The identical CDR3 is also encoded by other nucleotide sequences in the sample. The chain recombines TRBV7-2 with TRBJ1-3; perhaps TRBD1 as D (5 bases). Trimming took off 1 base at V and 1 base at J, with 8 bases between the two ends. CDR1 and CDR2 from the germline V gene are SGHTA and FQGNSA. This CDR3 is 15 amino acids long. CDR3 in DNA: TGTGCCAGCAGCTTAGTGGCAGGGTCTGGAAACACCATATATTTT. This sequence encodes CASSLVAGSGNTIYF. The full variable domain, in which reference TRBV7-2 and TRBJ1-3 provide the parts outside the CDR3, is GAGVSQSPSNKVTEKGKDVELRCDPISGHTALYWYRQSLGQGLEFLIYFQGNSAPDKSGLPSDRFSAERTGGSVSTLTIQRTQQEDSAVYLCASSLVAGSGNTIYFGEGSWLTVV.

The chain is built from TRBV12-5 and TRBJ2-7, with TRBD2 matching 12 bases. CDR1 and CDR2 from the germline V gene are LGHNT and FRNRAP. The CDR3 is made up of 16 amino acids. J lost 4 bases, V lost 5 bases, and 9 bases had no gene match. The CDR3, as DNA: TGTGCTAGTGGTGGACTACTAGCGGGGGGCGTATACGAGCAGTACTTC. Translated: CASGGLLAGGVYEQYF.

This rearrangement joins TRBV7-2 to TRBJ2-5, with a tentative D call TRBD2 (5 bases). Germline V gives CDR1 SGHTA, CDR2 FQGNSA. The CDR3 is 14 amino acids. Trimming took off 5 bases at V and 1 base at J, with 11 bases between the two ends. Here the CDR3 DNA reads TGTGCCAGCAGCCCCTCCGGGATCCAAGAGACCCAGTACTTC. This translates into CASSPSGIQETQYF.

The CDR3 sequence is CASSQDRGQETQYF. CDR3 sequence (DNA): TGCGCCAGCAGCCAAGATCGGGGCCAAGAGACCCAGTACTTC. The chain employs TRBV4-1 and TRBJ2-5; possible D gene TRBD2, 5 bases. Germline V CDR1 and CDR2: MGHRA, YSYEKL. CDR3 size: 14 residues. With 0 bases removed from V and 1 base from J, the gap between germline ends came to 6 bases.

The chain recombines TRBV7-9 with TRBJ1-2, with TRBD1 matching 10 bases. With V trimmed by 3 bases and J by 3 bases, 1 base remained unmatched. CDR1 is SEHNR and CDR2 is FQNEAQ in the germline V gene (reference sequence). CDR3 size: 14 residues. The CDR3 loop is CASSFGTGDYGYTF. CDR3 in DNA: TGTGCCAGCAGCTTTGGGACAGGGGACTATGGCTACACCTTC.

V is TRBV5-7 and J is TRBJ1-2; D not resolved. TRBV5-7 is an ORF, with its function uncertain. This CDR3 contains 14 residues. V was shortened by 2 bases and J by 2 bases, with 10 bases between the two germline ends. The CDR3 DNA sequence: TGTGCCAGCAGCTTATGGTACAGAAACTATGGCTACACCTTC. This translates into CASSLWYRNYGYTF.

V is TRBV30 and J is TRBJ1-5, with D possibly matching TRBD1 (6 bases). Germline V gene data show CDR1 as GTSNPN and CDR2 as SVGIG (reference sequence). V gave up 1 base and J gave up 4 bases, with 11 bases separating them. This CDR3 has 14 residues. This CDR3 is CAWSGGHPNQPQHF. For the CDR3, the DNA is TGTGCCTGGAGTGGGGGACACCCAAATCAGCCCCAGCATTTT. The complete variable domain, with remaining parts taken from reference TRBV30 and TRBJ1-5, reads SQTIHQWPATLVQPVGSPLSLECTVEGTSNPNLYWYRQAAGRGLQLLFYSVGIGQISSEVPQNLSASRPQDRQFILSSKKLLLSDSGFYLCAWSGGHPNQPQHFGDGTRLSIL.

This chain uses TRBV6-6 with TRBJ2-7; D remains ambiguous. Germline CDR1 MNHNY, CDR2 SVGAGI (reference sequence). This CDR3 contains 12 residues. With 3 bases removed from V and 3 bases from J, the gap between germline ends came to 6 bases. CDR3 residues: CASSYTGYEQYF. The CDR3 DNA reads TGTGCCAGCAGTTATACCGGCTACGAGCAGTACTTC.

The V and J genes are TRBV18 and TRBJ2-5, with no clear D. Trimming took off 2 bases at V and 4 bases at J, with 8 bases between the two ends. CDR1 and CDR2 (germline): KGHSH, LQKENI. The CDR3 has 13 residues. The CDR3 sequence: CASSPSGVETQYF. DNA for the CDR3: TGTGCCAGCTCACCATCGGGTGTAGAGACCCAGTACTTC.

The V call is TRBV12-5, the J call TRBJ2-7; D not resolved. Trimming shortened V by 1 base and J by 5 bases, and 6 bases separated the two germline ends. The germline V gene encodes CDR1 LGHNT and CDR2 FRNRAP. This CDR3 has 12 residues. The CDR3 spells CASGLGLHEQYF. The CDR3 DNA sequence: TGTGCTAGTGGTTTGGGGCTGCACGAGCAGTACTTC.

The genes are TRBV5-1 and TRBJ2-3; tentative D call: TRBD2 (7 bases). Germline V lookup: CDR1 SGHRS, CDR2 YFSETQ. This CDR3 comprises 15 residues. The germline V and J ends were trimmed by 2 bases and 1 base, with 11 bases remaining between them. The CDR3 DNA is TGCGCCAGCAGCTTCCGGGGGGCACGCACAGATACGCAGTATTTT. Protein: CASSFRGARTDTQYF.

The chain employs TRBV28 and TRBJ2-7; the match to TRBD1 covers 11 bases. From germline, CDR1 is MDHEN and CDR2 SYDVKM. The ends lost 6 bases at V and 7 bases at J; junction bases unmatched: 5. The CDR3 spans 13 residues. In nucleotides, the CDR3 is TGTGCCAGCAGAGGACAGGGGGCTTGGGAGCAGTACTTC. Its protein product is CASRGQGAWEQYF.

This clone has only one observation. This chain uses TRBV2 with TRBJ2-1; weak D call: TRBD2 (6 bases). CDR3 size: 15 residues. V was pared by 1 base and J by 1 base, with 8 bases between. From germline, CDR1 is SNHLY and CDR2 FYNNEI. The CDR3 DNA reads TGTGCCAGCAGTGAAGTGAGCGGGTCCTACAATGAGCAGTTCTTC. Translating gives CASSEVSGSYNEQFF.